One sample yielded the 30 T cell receptor beta chains listed below, sequenced in a study of CD8 T cells in Susac syndrome. Random hexamers were used to reverse transcribe the RNA input (roughly 0.5 to 1 ug). Via MiXCR, TCRdb re-called the immunoSEQ multiplex PCR reads, giving one row per CDR3 protein. The table shows around 280,000 distinct CDR3 sequences, with about 90% occurring only once. The source material was CD4+ T cells from PBMCs. The receptor set was obtained from a human donor with multiple sclerosis.

The chain links TRBV7-2 to TRBJ2-4, with 8 nucleotides matching TRBD2. Looked up from germline, CDR1 is SGHTA and CDR2 is FQGNSA. This CDR3 contains 19 residues. Germline trimming cut 5 bases from V and 1 base from J; bases unmatched to any gene: 16. CDR3 protein: CASSAHGGARGSAKNIQYF. As DNA, the CDR3 is TGTGCCAGCAGCGCTCACGGGGGGGCCCGGGGTTCCGCCAAAAACATTCAGTACTTC.

The chain combines TRBV19 with TRBJ2-7; 11 bases agree with TRBD2. CDR1 and CDR2 (germline): LNHDA, SQIVND (reference sequence). Losses at the gene ends were 5 bases for V and 4 bases for J; bases not matched to a gene: 10. CDR3 length: 16 residues. CDR3 region: CASSLRPTSGTYEQYF. CDR3 DNA sequence: TGTGCCAGTAGTCTCCGACCGACTAGCGGGACGTACGAGCAGTACTTC. Combining the CDR3 with reference TRBV19 and TRBJ2-7 gives the whole variable domain DGGITQSPKYLFRKEGQNVTLSCEQNLNHDAMYWYRQDPGQGLRLIYYSQIVNDFQKGDIAEGYSVSREKKESFPLTVTSAQKNPTAFYLCASSLRPTSGTYEQYFGPGTRLTVT.

The chain combines TRBV19 with TRBJ2-7; D is possibly TRBD2 (5 bases). Germline CDR1 reads LNHDA; CDR2 reads SQIVND (reference sequence). V lost 7 bases, J lost 2 bases, and 15 bases lay in between. The CDR3 consists of 14 residues. In DNA form, the CDR3 reads TGTGCCAGTAATCCCGGTGAGGGTCCCTACGAGCAGTACTTC. Amino acid sequence: CASNPGEGPYEQYF. The whole variable domain, remainder taken from reference TRBV19 and TRBJ2-7, is DGGITQSPKYLFRKEGQNVTLSCEQNLNHDAMYWYRQDPGQGLRLIYYSQIVNDFQKGDIAEGYSVSREKKESFPLTVTSAQKNPTAFYLCASNPGEGPYEQYFGPGTRLTVT.

V gene TRBV29-1 combines with J gene TRBJ1-2; possible D gene TRBD1, 6 bases. The CDR3 covers 13 residues. The germline gives CDR1 SQVTM, CDR2 ANQGSEA. V lost 5 bases and J lost 7, with 17 bases in between. The CDR3 nucleotides read TGCAGCGTTATACAGGGTGAGAAGGGTGGCTACACCTTC. Translating gives CSVIQGEKGGYTF. The whole variable domain, remainder taken from reference TRBV29-1 and TRBJ1-2, is SAVISQKPSRDICQRGTSLTIQCQVDSQVTMMFWYRQQPGQSLTLIATANQGSEATYESGFVIDKFPISRPNLTFSTLTVSNMSPEDSSIYLCSVIQGEKGGYTFGSGTRLTVV.

The rearrangement joins TRBV20-1 to TRBJ1-5; TRBD1 might be the D (5 bases). CDR1 is DFQATT and CDR2 is SNEGSKA in the germline V gene (reference sequence). Trimming left V 1 base short and J 6 bases short, with 10 bases between. The CDR3 consists of 13 residues. CDR3 sequence reads: CSARGQSGQPQHF. CDR3 in DNA: TGCAGTGCTAGAGGACAGAGCGGTCAGCCCCAGCATTTT.

This clonotype appeared once. The V gene is TRBV7-3, the J gene TRBJ1-3; 7 bases match TRBD1. The germline V gene has CDR1 SGHTA and CDR2 FQGTGA. CDR3 size: 17 residues. V shed 5 bases and J 0 bases; nucleotides not matched to a gene: 10. The CDR3 loop is CASSPNPQGSSGNTIYF. CDR3 coding DNA: TGTGCCAGCAGCCCCAACCCACAGGGGAGCTCTGGAAACACCATATATTTT. The whole variable domain, remainder taken from reference TRBV7-3 and TRBJ1-3, is GAGVSQTPSNKVTEKGKYVELRCDPISGHTALYWYRQSLGQGPEFLIYFQGTGAADDSGLPNDRFFAVRPEGSVSTLKIQRTERGDSAVYLCASSPNPQGSSGNTIYFGEGSWLTVV.

On this clonotype itself: One end of the junction fails to match germline, which may point to a read error. The rearrangement uses TRBV5-4 and TRBJ2-1, with 8 bases matching TRBD2. The CDR3 loop spans 11 amino acids. From germline, CDR1 is SGHNT and CDR2 YYREEE (reference sequence). CDR3: CASSFRTSKLF. CDR3 DNA sequence: TGTGCCAGCAGCTTTCGGACTAGCAAGCTCTTC.

V is TRBV5-8 and J is TRBJ2-5; D gene uncertain. V shed 0 bases and J shed 4 bases, with 10 bases lying between them. Germline CDR1 is SGHTS and CDR2 is YDEGEE. The CDR3 loop spans 14 amino acids. The CDR3 reads CASSLGAWGETQYF. CDR3 bases: TGTGCCAGCAGCTTGGGGGCCTGGGGAGAGACCCAGTACTTC.

This clonotype has only a few counts. V gene TRBV10-3 combines with J gene TRBJ2-5; D is unclear. The CDR3 is made up of 14 amino acids. Germline assignment: CDR1 ENHRY and CDR2 SYGVKD. The V end lost 4 bases, the J end lost 2 bases, and 11 bases lay between the germline ends. This chain's CDR3 is CAISASGFQETQYF. CDR3 in DNA: TGTGCCATCAGTGCTTCAGGTTTTCAAGAGACCCAGTACTTC.

The chain links TRBV6-1 to TRBJ2-4; D perhaps matches TRBD2 (5 bases). The ends were cut back, 8 bases at V and 8 bases at J, with 16 bases in the middle. From germline, CDR1 is MNHNS and CDR2 SASEGT. The CDR3 length is 13 residues. The CDR3: CASHSSLGDIQYF. The DNA of the CDR3 is TGTGCCAGCCATAGCTCACTCGGGGACATTCAGTACTTC.

The chain links TRBV29-1 to TRBJ2-2; a possible D gene is TRBD2 (7 bases). Germline CDR1 is SQVTM and CDR2 is ANQGSEA. The CDR3 has 14 residues. V gave up 7 bases and J gave up 4 bases, with 16 bases separating them. The CDR3 loop is CSGGGLAATGELFF. CDR3 DNA: TGCAGCGGGGGGGGGCTAGCGGCCACCGGGGAGCTGTTTTTT.

The V gene is TRBV29-1, the J gene TRBJ1-2; 8 bases map to TRBD1. Germline V gene lookup returns CDR1 SQVTM and CDR2 ANQGSEA. Losses at the gene ends were 7 bases for V and 4 bases for J; bases not matched to a gene: 14. The CDR3 extends over 15 amino acids. This CDR3 reads CSAVPGDRGGYGYTF. CDR3 DNA: TGCAGCGCCGTGCCTGGTGACAGGGGTGGCTATGGCTACACCTTC.

V and J are TRBV12-3 or TRBV12-4 and TRBJ2-5, with D possibly being TRBD2 (6 bases). The CDR3 is 14 amino acids. The V gene lost 3 bases and the J gene lost 5 bases, with 13 bases spanning the gap. This CDR3 is CASSFQPSEETQYF. In nucleotides, the CDR3 is TGTGCCAGCAGTTTTCAGCCTAGCGAGGAGACCCAGTACTTC.

V gene TRBV12-3 or TRBV12-4 combines with J gene TRBJ1-5, with 11 nucleotides matching TRBD1. After removal of 5 bases from V and 5 bases from J, the junction contained 5 bases not matched to a gene. The CDR3 sequence is 15 residues long. The CDR3, as DNA: TGTGCCAGCAGTCCCCGGACAGGGGGCGATCAGCCCCAGCATTTT. Protein product: CASSPRTGGDQPQHF.

The chain recombines TRBV20-1 with TRBJ2-5, with D possibly matching TRBD2 (5 bases). CDR3 length: 13 residues. V lost 5 bases and J lost 4, with 14 bases in between. Looked up from germline, CDR1 is DFQATT and CDR2 is SNEGSKA (reference sequence). CDR3 in amino acids: CSAPMDFLETQYF. CDR3 DNA sequence: TGCAGTGCTCCAATGGACTTTCTAGAGACCCAGTACTTC.

The gene calls are TRBV7-3 and TRBJ2-1; 9 bases line up with TRBD2. The CDR3 contains 16 residues. With 4 bases clipped from V and 8 bases from J, the junction kept 12 bases outside the gene matches. CDR1 is SGHTA and CDR2 is FQGTGA in the germline V gene. As DNA, the CDR3 is TGTGCCAGCAGCTCGATCGGACTAGCGCCTTCGGATGAGCAGTTCTTC. Its translation is CASSSIGLAPSDEQFF. Full variable domain (rest looked up from reference TRBV7-3 and TRBJ2-1): GAGVSQTPSNKVTEKGKYVELRCDPISGHTALYWYRQSLGQGPEFLIYFQGTGAADDSGLPNDRFFAVRPEGSVSTLKIQRTERGDSAVYLCASSSIGLAPSDEQFFGPGTRLTVL.

The rearrangement joins TRBV12-3 or TRBV12-4 to TRBJ1-2; 8 positions agree with TRBD1. Unmatched junction bases numbered 14, after V lost 7 bases and J lost 4 bases. This CDR3 has 16 residues. The CDR3 nucleotides are TGTGCCAGCACAAGGAGACAGGGGCCGGAGGGCTATGGCTACACCTTC. Encoded protein: CASTRRQGPEGYGYTF.

This chain joins TRBV11-3 and TRBJ2-5; the D is unclear. The germline V gene encodes CDR1 SGHNT and CDR2 YENEEA. V was clipped by 7 bases and J by 1 base, with 7 bases between them. This CDR3 has 12 residues. The CDR3: CASTPGQETQYF. In DNA, the CDR3 is TGTGCCAGCACCCCGGGCCAAGAGACCCAGTACTTC. Based on the CDR3 plus reference TRBV11-3 and TRBJ2-5, the full variable domain is EAGVVQSPRYKIIEKKQPVAFWCNPISGHNTLYWYLQNLGQGPELLIRYENEEAVDDSQLPKDRFSAERLKGVDSTLKIQPAELGDSAVYLCASTPGQETQYFGPGTRLLVL.

This chain uses TRBV30 with TRBJ1-3, with D unresolved. The germline gives CDR1 GTSNPN, CDR2 SVGIG (reference sequence). This CDR3 is built from 14 residues. V was cut by 0 bases and J by 4 bases, with 10 bases left in between. The CDR3 sequence is CAWSVSDWGNTIYF. The CDR3 region has the DNA TGTGCCTGGAGTGTGTCCGATTGGGGAAACACCATATATTTT.

The V and J genes are TRBV6-5 and TRBJ2-1, with 7 bases identical to TRBD2. CDR3 size: 13 residues. CDR1 and CDR2 from the germline V gene are MNHEY and SVGAGI. V lost 8 bases, J lost 2 bases, and 3 bases stayed unmatched. CDR3 DNA: TGTGCCAGCGGGAGGGGTGCCTACAATGAGCAGTTCTTC. It yields the protein CASGRGAYNEQFF.

V usage is TRBV30 and J usage is TRBJ2-4, with unresolved D. Germline V gives CDR1 GTSNPN, CDR2 SVGIG (reference sequence). Trimming pared 0 bases from V and 0 bases from J, leaving 15 bases between. The CDR3 is 17 amino acids. The CDR3 sequence: CAWSVIPFLGAKNIQYF. The CDR3 region has the DNA TGTGCCTGGAGTGTTATCCCTTTTCTTGGAGCCAAAAACATTCAGTACTTC. Combining the CDR3 with reference TRBV30 and TRBJ2-4 gives the whole variable domain SQTIHQWPATLVQPVGSPLSLECTVEGTSNPNLYWYRQAAGRGLQLLFYSVGIGQISSEVPQNLSASRPQDRQFILSSKKLLLSDSGFYLCAWSVIPFLGAKNIQYFGAGTRLSVL.

The chain carries TRBV15 and TRBJ1-2; 8 nucleotides agree with TRBD1. The CDR3 loop spans 17 amino acids. With V trimmed by 1 base and J by 1 base, 8 bases remained unmatched. The germline V gene encodes CDR1 LNHNV and CDR2 YYDKDF (reference sequence). This CDR3 reads CATSRARGRIYNYGYTF. CDR3 nucleotides: TGTGCCACCAGCAGAGCCAGGGGGCGAATCTATAACTATGGCTACACCTTC.

The rearrangement links TRBV5-1 to TRBJ2-3; weak D call: TRBD2 (5 bases). V was pared by 6 bases and J by 3 bases, with 14 bases between. This CDR3 contains 14 residues. The germline V gene has CDR1 SGHRS and CDR2 YFSETQ. In nucleotides, the CDR3 is TGCGCCAGCAAGTTTAACACGGGGACAGATACGCAGTATTTT. It codes for CASKFNTGTDTQYF.

V gene TRBV13 combines with J gene TRBJ2-3; 8 bases align to TRBD2. The CDR3 covers 15 residues. The J segment lost 1 base and the V segment lost 7 bases, leaving 7 bases of the junction unmatched. The V gene's germline CDR1 is PRHDT and CDR2 FYEKMQ (reference sequence). The CDR3 DNA is TGTGCCAGCAACCGGGGGGGGCCTGGCACAGATACGCAGTATTTT. Translated, it gives CASNRGGPGTDTQYF.

CDR3 in DNA: TGTGCCTGGAGTTTTCCGGGACAGAGTAACTATGGCTACACCTTC. It translates to CAWSFPGQSNYGYTF. The rearrangement links TRBV30 to TRBJ1-2, with TRBD1 identical over 7 bases. V dropped 2 bases and J dropped 1; count of bases not matched to a gene: 7. CDR1 GTSNPN and CDR2 SVGIG come from the germline V gene (reference sequence). The length of the CDR3 is 15 residues.

J is TRBJ1-1 and V is TRBV30, with D hard to call. V gave up 0 bases and J gave up 3 bases, with 17 bases separating them. The CDR3 covers 16 residues. Germline V CDR1 and CDR2: GTSNPN, SVGIG (reference sequence). In DNA form, the CDR3 reads TGTGCCTGGAGTGTACTCGGTACGGGCATCTACACTGAAGCTTTCTTT. Its translation is CAWSVLGTGIYTEAFF.

V usage is TRBV19 and J usage is TRBJ2-5, with TRBD2 matching 11 bases. The V and J ends lost 3 bases and 5 bases, in that order; junction bases with no gene match: 14. CDR1 and CDR2 (germline): LNHDA, SQIVND (reference sequence). The CDR3 is 18 amino acids. CDR3 loop: CASSMNSGGASSGETQYF. DNA for the CDR3: TGTGCCAGTAGTATGAATAGCGGGGGGGCCAGTTCGGGGGAGACCCAGTACTTC.

The CDR3 bases are TGTGCCAGCTCACCATCGGGGGGGCTGAGGGATACGCAGTATTTT. Protein sequence: CASSPSGGLRDTQYF. The chain has TRBV18 and TRBJ2-3; 8 bases are shared with TRBD2. Germline assignment: CDR1 KGHSH and CDR2 LQKENI. The CDR3 covers 15 residues. J lost 6 bases, V lost 2 bases, and 7 bases had no gene match.

This chain connects TRBV30 to TRBJ1-2; no reliable D call. V was pared by 0 bases and J by 6 bases, with 14 bases between. CDR1 and CDR2 (germline): GTSNPN, SVGIG (reference sequence). The CDR3 has 14 amino acids. The CDR3 nucleotides read TGTGCCTGGAGTGTCCAGAGCTATGTGGATGGCTACACCTTC. Translated, it gives CAWSVQSYVDGYTF.

This clonotype was detected only once. The chain employs TRBV6-1 and TRBJ2-3; 10 bases agree with TRBD2. This CDR3 spans 17 amino acids. From germline, CDR1 is MNHNS and CDR2 SASEGT. Trimming at V came to 0 bases and at J to 0 bases, leaving 3 bases not matched to a gene. In DNA, the CDR3 is TGTGCCAGCAGTGAAGCGCTAGCGGGGGCTAGCACAGATACGCAGTATTTT. Its translation: CASSEALAGASTDTQYF.